This TCR beta chain is drawn from a study of stem cell transplantation in POMP-related autoinflammatory disease. Study information: The study hypothesized thymoproteasome defects skew the TRB repertoire via impaired CD8+ selection.

Broader study findings: In PRAID patients, the number of distinct TRB V-J gene pairings was restricted.

Regarding this clone: Its antigen is unknown.

This table comes from immunoSEQ multiplex PCR, and its TCRdb copy is limited to in-frame clones, with some not included. The sample has roughly 68,000 clones, approximately 91% seen once. PRAID featured prominent immunodeficiency. The starting material was CD4+ T cells from PBMCs, obtained after stem cell transplantation. The TCR was taken from a human patient with POMP-related autoinflammation and immune dysregulation (PRAID). Some T cells may be graft donor cells.

CDR3 nucleotides: TGTGCCAGCAGCTACAGCCGAATAGCGGGCTACAATGAGCAGTTCTTC. This codes for CASSYSRIAGYNEQFF. V gene TRBV7-3 combines with J gene TRBJ2-1, with 7 bases aligning to TRBD2. Trimming at V came to 4 bases and at J to 3 bases, leaving 9 bases not matched to a gene. Germline CDR1 SGHTA, CDR2 FQGTGA. This CDR3 has 16 residues.